These T cell receptor beta chains were read from a single sample in a study of CD8 T cells in ankylosing spondylitis. TCRdb reprocessed the 5' RACE reads with MiXCR, giving one entry per CDR3 protein. The sample lists 250,000 or so distinct CDR3 sequences; 9.5% to 12% were seen once. Source material: blood, either unsorted or a sorted T cell fraction (not recorded which). Every receptor here comes from a male donor with ankylosing spondylitis or in good health (not recorded which). CDR3s include the opening cysteine and the closing phenylalanine or tryptophan. Fields, in order: clone size, V gene, D gene, J gene, CDR3 protein, CDR3 DNA. The D gene is left open where the match is weak. For some rows the clone size is stated as once, few or many, or as a class when expanded; others skip it.

abundance: many
v_gene: TRBV5-1
d_gene: TRBD2
j_gene: TRBJ2-5
CDR3aa: CASSLVSSGGETQYF
CDR3nt: TGCGCCAGCAGCTTGGTGTCTAGCGGGGGTGAGACCCAGTACTTC

abundance: once
v_gene: TRBV29-1
d_gene: -
j_gene: TRBJ2-3
CDR3aa: CSVGVQTTDTQYF
CDR3nt: TGCAGCGTTGGGGTTCAGACCACAGATACGCAGTATTTT

abundance: -
v_gene: TRBV2
d_gene: -
j_gene: TRBJ2-5
CDR3aa: CASSEVVPGVETQYF
CDR3nt: TGTGCCAGCAGTGAAGTGGTGCCAGGAGTCGAGACCCAGTACTTC

abundance: -
v_gene: TRBV5-5
d_gene: -
j_gene: TRBJ2-3
CDR3aa: CASSEPGSGTDTQYF
CDR3nt: TGTGCCAGCAGCGAACCGGGCTCTGGGACAGATACGCAGTATTTT

abundance: many
v_gene: TRBV5-1
d_gene: TRBD1
j_gene: TRBJ1-1
CDR3aa: CASSDRQGMNTEAFF
CDR3nt: TGCGCCAGCAGCGACCGACAGGGGATGAACACTGAAGCTTTCTTT

abundance: -
v_gene: TRBV25-1
d_gene: TRBD1
j_gene: TRBJ2-7
CDR3aa: CASSADRASTSEQYF
CDR3nt: TGTGCCAGCAGTGCCGACAGGGCTTCTACTAGCGAGCAGTACTTC

abundance: -
v_gene: TRBV29-1
d_gene: TRBD1
j_gene: TRBJ2-1
CDR3aa: CSAAGGWVGSYNEQFF
CDR3nt: TGCAGCGCCGCAGGGGGTTGGGTGGGGTCCTACAATGAGCAGTTCTTC

abundance: many
v_gene: TRBV5-1
d_gene: TRBD1
j_gene: TRBJ1-1
CDR3aa: CASSLRTGGDTEAFF
CDR3nt: TGCGCCAGCAGCTTAAGGACAGGGGGCGACACTGAAGCTTTCTTT

abundance: many
v_gene: TRBV24-1
d_gene: -
j_gene: TRBJ1-2
CDR3aa: CATSIGGGYTF
CDR3nt: TGTGCCACCAGTATTGGGGGCGGCTACACCTTC

abundance: many
v_gene: TRBV29-1
d_gene: -
j_gene: TRBJ1-1
CDR3aa: CSVEDSEAFF
CDR3nt: TGCAGCGTTGAGGACTCTGAAGCTTTCTTT

abundance: many
v_gene: TRBV12-3/TRBV12-4
d_gene: TRBD1
j_gene: TRBJ2-5
CDR3aa: CASNRGSRETQYF
CDR3nt: TGTGCCAGCAACAGGGGTTCGCGCGAGACCCAGTACTTC

abundance: many
v_gene: TRBV6-1
d_gene: -
j_gene: TRBJ2-7
CDR3aa: CASRVDGGYEQYF
CDR3nt: TGTGCCAGCAGGGTAGACGGAGGGTACGAGCAGTACTTC